A selection of T cell receptor beta chains follows, all from one sample in a study of T cells after posttransplantation cyclophosphamide. Method: immunoSEQ multiplex PCR; TCRdb's copy keeps in-frame clones and lacks some. The table lists about 34,000 clones, no singletons, with 6.5% to 7% in the top ten. Sequences were obtained from PBMCs. Receptors were obtained from a woman in her forties or fifties in good health and a related stem cell transplant donor. CDR3s include the opening cysteine and the closing phenylalanine or tryptophan. D genes are given only for firm matches. Clone size, where shown, is once, few, many, or a class for clones that have expanded.

j_gene: TRBJ2-7
d_gene: TRBD1
v_gene: TRBV9
abundance: .
CDR3nt: TGTGCCAGCAGCGTATCGACAGGGGGCATCTACGAGCAGTACTTC
CDR3aa: CASSVSTGGIYEQYF

j_gene: TRBJ2-7
d_gene: TRBD2
v_gene: TRBV27
abundance: many
CDR3nt: TGTGCCAGCAGTTTGAGACTAGCGGGAGGGCCATTGAGCGACGAGCAGTACTTC
CDR3aa: CASSLRLAGGPLSDEQYF

j_gene: TRBJ1-1
d_gene: .
v_gene: TRBV29-1
abundance: many
CDR3nt: TGCAGCGTTGATAAGGGTACAGGGTACACTGAAGCTTTCTTT
CDR3aa: CSVDKGTGYTEAFF

j_gene: TRBJ1-5
d_gene: .
v_gene: TRBV12-3/TRBV12-4
abundance: many
CDR3nt: TGTGCCAGCAGTTTATCACAGGTAAATCAGCCCCAGCATTTT
CDR3aa: CASSLSQVNQPQHF

j_gene: TRBJ1-4
d_gene: TRBD1
v_gene: TRBV6-5
abundance: many
CDR3nt: TGTGCCAGCAGGCCGACAGGGGAAAACGAAAAACTGTTTTTT
CDR3aa: CASRPTGENEKLFF

j_gene: TRBJ1-1
d_gene: TRBD1
v_gene: TRBV4-1
abundance: many
CDR3nt: TGCGCCAGCAGCCAACACAGGGGGCTGTTTTGCACTGAAGCTTTCTTT
CDR3aa: CASSQHRGLFCTEAFF

j_gene: TRBJ2-2
d_gene: TRBD2
v_gene: TRBV6-5
abundance: .
CDR3nt: TGTGCCAGCAGTCGGGGGGGTGCCGGGGAGCTGTTTTTT
CDR3aa: CASSRGGAGELFF

j_gene: TRBJ1-3
d_gene: TRBD1
v_gene: TRBV6-2/TRBV6-3
abundance: many
CDR3nt: TGTGCCAGCAGAACCGCGACAGGGGCCAGAGGAAACACCATATATTTT
CDR3aa: CASRTATGARGNTIYF

j_gene: TRBJ2-1
d_gene: TRBD2
v_gene: TRBV10-3
abundance: medium-sized
CDR3nt: TGTGCCATCAGTGAGTCCCCTAGGACTAGCGGGCAATGGGATGAGCAGTTCTTC
CDR3aa: CAISESPRTSGQWDEQFF

j_gene: TRBJ2-6
d_gene: .
v_gene: TRBV18
abundance: many
CDR3nt: TGTGCCAGCTCACCACAGGGGACTGGGGCCAACGTCCTGACTTTC
CDR3aa: CASSPQGTGANVLTF

j_gene: TRBJ1-5
d_gene: .
v_gene: TRBV10-3
abundance: many
CDR3nt: TGTGCCATCAGTGACCCTAATCAGCCCCAGCATTTT
CDR3aa: CAISDPNQPQHF

j_gene: TRBJ1-5
d_gene: .
v_gene: TRBV19
abundance: many
CDR3nt: TGTGCCAGTAGTTCGGGTCTCAATCAGCCCCAGCATTTT
CDR3aa: CASSSGLNQPQHF